Described below is a single T cell receptor beta chain sequence and its context. This receptor's antigen is unknown. No base quality information exists; no much larger clone differs at one position. The library was made by the immunoSEQ multiplex PCR assay. For most patients, genomic DNA was isolated using the Qiagen DNeasy Blood and Tissue Kit and was shipped frozen to Adaptive Biotechnologies for TCR sequencing. For most patients, genomic DNA was subjected to high-throughput TCR-beta CDR3 sequencing by Adaptive Biotechnologies. The published analysis was carried out like this. TCR sequencing data were retrieved from Adaptive's ImmunoSEQ software for some 19 patients, whereas a few other patients were processed with MiXCR and VDJtools. To correct CD4 versus CD8 sorting errors, any sequence found in both subsets at a frequency ratio below 5:1 was removed. CDR3 nucleotide sequences shared by donor and recipient were removed because the origin of these sequences could not be assigned. At least 2-fold expansion over unstimulated cells and a minimum CFSE-low frequency of 0.002% (template counts) or 0.001% (read counts) were required for clones to be classified as alloreactive. Clones detected in sequenced pre-transplant spleen, lymph node, or MLR CFSE-low populations of the donor or recipient were defined as mappable. The cumulative frequency of alloreactive clones was calculated as a percentage of all sequences, weighted by copy number. TCRdb took this table from immuneACCESS and kept in-frame rearrangements with V and J called. Such tables lack part of the clones; where checked against another copy, unresolved V genes explain under half of the gap, and the rest is unexplained. That table supplies the V and J calls and clone size; D and trimming were determined from the DNA. The sample data list 85,000 to 90,000 clones, and around 93% of these were observed just once. The ten biggest clones cover approximately 0.35% of the sample.

Explained via the paper, the time point label denotes: cells obtained before transplantation from donor or recipient. CD3+CD4+ and CD3+CD8+ populations were FACS-sorted from unstimulated pre-transplant donor and recipient cells taken from spleen or lymph nodes. From V the trimming removes 0 bases and from J it removes 5 bases, while the gene matches leave 5 bases of the junction unaccounted for. CDR1 and CDR2 (SGHRS, YFSETQ) derive from the germline V gene. Inclusive of the bounding cysteine and phenylalanine, the CDR3 is 15 residues long. This entry keeps only the CDR3 DNA: 45 bases, framed from base 1. This sample stems from a study of graft-versus-host responses after intestinal transplantation (TCRdb year 2021). Describing the broader study: The transplants that recipients got were multivisceral, liver-intestinal, or isolated intestinal. Rather than being sequenced by the commercial service, samples from a few later patients were sequenced in-house on an Illumina MiSeq and processed with MiXCR. Donor T cell macrochimerism was defined as a peak of at least 4% donor T cells among recipient peripheral blood mononuclear cells. To identify alloreactive clones, pre-transplant mixed lymphocyte reaction products were sequenced and then compared with unstimulated pre-transplant donor and recipient T cells. Every recipient was given anti-thymocyte globulin induction, then maintenance tacrolimus and steroids for roughly three years. Bulk TCR-beta CDR3 sequencing was used to track graft-versus-host and host-versus-graft alloreactive T cell clones in the graft, circulation and bone marrow after intestinal transplantation. A cohort of about 25 intestinal transplant recipients, including one retransplant, was enrolled, and a few patients lacking pretransplant specimens were excluded.

What the research found in general, with its limitations: Early after transplant, declines in HvG clones were associated with peak levels of circulating GvH clones. The conclusions were limited by the relatively low number and heterogeneity of the intestinal transplant patients. GvH clones were detected in recipient bone marrow, and some of these GvH clones were observed earlier in ileal mucosa or blood, consistent with an intestinal mucosal origin. High GvH to HvG T cell clonal ratios were observed in the allografts of patients with donor T cell macrochimerism.

The rearrangement joined TRBV5-1 to TRBJ1-5; 7 junctional bases match TRBD1. This TCR was recovered from a human donor who was the organ donor for an intestinal transplant. The sequencing used unstimulated CD4+ T cells sorted from spleen or lymph node cells, collected before transplant. The DNA is TGCGCCAGCAGCTTGGGACAGGGTGCCGATCAGCCCCAGCATTTT. Translated, this gives CASSLGQGADQPQHF.